This T cell receptor (beta chain) was documented in a study of T cell repertoires and HLA-DP antigens. At the level of the study: In vitro CD4+ alloreactivity was against HeLa-presented HLA-DP. Sorted CD137+CD4+ samples averaged 218.4 ng DNA; pre-culture CD4+ samples, 950 to 1,500 ng.

Using immunoSEQ multiplex PCR, the repertoire was profiled, and TCRdb retains in-frame clones only, with some absent. This sample has around 100,000 clones, with roughly 92% found just once. This clone was observed once. Its antigen remains unidentified. V lost 6 bases and J lost 4, with 12 bases in between. Germline V gives CDR1 SQVTM, CDR2 ANQGSEA. CDR3 length equals 12 residues. Sequences were obtained from CD4+ T cells from PBMCs. The receptor comes from a young woman in good health and CMV-seronegative. The J gene is TRBJ1-1, the V gene TRBV29-1; no firm D call. CDR3 in amino acids: CSVRLEATEAFF. In nucleotides, the CDR3 is TGCAGCGTCCGACTTGAAGCCACTGAAGCTTTCTTT.